The clone carrying this TCR beta chain showed up just a few times. The antigen is not known. The authors ran a second PCR of roughly 6 to 12 cycles using a sample-barcoded 5' primer and a J-beta primer mix. The template-switch adaptor was a 5' adaptor with 12 random nucleotides. It tagged each cDNA molecule. TCRdb re-called the 5' RACE reads through MiXCR, storing one row per CDR3 protein. This table holds hundreds of thousands of distinct CDR3 sequences, more than 55% found once. This sample was taken from a study of blood T cells in healthy people across ages. The people who gave samples were healthy Caucasians from Russia, aged roughly 6 to 100. Whole-study results and caveats: The long-lived group displayed more naive CD4+ cells, plus higher diversity, than the aged donors did.

Losses at the gene ends were 9 bases for V and 6 bases for J; bases not matched to a gene: 6. The germline gives CDR1 ENHRY, CDR2 SYGVKD. The CDR3 spans 14 residues. Sequencing used blood. This TCR was sampled from a man aged 35-49 years in good health. The V gene is TRBV10-3, the J gene TRBJ1-6; 9 bases match TRBD1. CDR3 sequence: CAIGDRDRNSPLHF. Here the CDR3 DNA reads TGTGCCATTGGGGACAGGGATCGTAATTCACCCCTCCACTTT.